The rows below give T cell receptor beta chains drawn from one sample of a study of response to subunit inactivated influenza vaccine. TCRdb called the RT-PCR reads again in MiXCR, with one record for every CDR3 protein. The sample includes around 200,000 distinct CDR3 sequences, over 13% of them seen just once. The sequencing here drew on CD8+ T cells sorted from PBMCs, taken 4 to 6 days after vaccination. The receptors originated from a man in his fifties or sixties who received an inactivated influenza vaccine. The CDR3 runs from the conserved cysteine through the conserved F or W. Fields, in order: V gene, clone size, D gene, J gene, CDR3 protein, CDR3 DNA. A D gene is named only where the DNA matches it firmly. Rows may omit the clone size; those that give it use once, few, many or a size class.

v_gene: TRBV9
abundance: -
d_gene: -
j_gene: TRBJ2-1
CDR3aa: CASSSRDLVYNEQFF
CDR3nt: TGTGCCAGCAGCAGCCGGGACTTGGTCTACAATGAGCAGTTCTTC

v_gene: TRBV7-9
abundance: few
d_gene: TRBD1
j_gene: TRBJ2-5
CDR3aa: CASSHPTGPQETQYF
CDR3nt: TGTGCCAGCAGCCACCCGACAGGGCCCCAAGAGACCCAGTACTTC

v_gene: TRBV4-3
abundance: many
d_gene: -
j_gene: TRBJ2-1
CDR3aa: CASSQDRPYEQFF
CDR3nt: TGCGCCAGCAGCCAAGATCGCCCTTATGAGCAGTTCTTC

v_gene: TRBV14
abundance: -
d_gene: TRBD2
j_gene: TRBJ2-1
CDR3aa: CASSQGLAGGWNEQFF
CDR3nt: TGTGCCAGCAGCCAAGGACTAGCGGGGGGGTGGAATGAGCAGTTCTTC

v_gene: TRBV10-2
abundance: -
d_gene: TRBD1
j_gene: TRBJ1-1
CDR3aa: CASSVDRGTEAFF
CDR3nt: TGCGCCAGCAGTGTGGACAGGGGTACTGAAGCTTTCTTT

v_gene: TRBV15
abundance: -
d_gene: -
j_gene: TRBJ2-1
CDR3aa: CATSRDWSGIHNEQFF
CDR3nt: TGTGCCACCAGCAGAGATTGGTCTGGCATTCACAATGAGCAGTTCTTC

v_gene: TRBV5-6
abundance: -
d_gene: -
j_gene: TRBJ1-2
CDR3aa: CASHKGPGYTF
CDR3nt: TGTGCCAGCCATAAAGGACCTGGCTACACCTTC

v_gene: TRBV15
abundance: -
d_gene: -
j_gene: TRBJ1-4
CDR3aa: CATSPAGTTYEKLFF
CDR3nt: TGTGCCACCAGCCCTGCCGGGACTACGTATGAAAAACTGTTTTTT

v_gene: TRBV2
abundance: -
d_gene: -
j_gene: TRBJ2-1
CDR3aa: CASSLLNRGQTYNEQFF
CDR3nt: TGTGCCAGCAGTTTACTCAACCGGGGCCAGACCTACAATGAGCAGTTCTTC

v_gene: TRBV6-1
abundance: few
d_gene: -
j_gene: TRBJ2-3
CDR3aa: CASGPVPSTDTQYF
CDR3nt: TGTGCCAGTGGCCCGGTCCCTAGCACAGATACGCAGTATTTT

v_gene: TRBV28
abundance: once
d_gene: -
j_gene: TRBJ1-5
CDR3aa: CASSLLSTAAQHF
CDR3nt: TGTGCCAGCAGTTTATTATCGACGGCGGCCCAGCATTTT

v_gene: TRBV4-3
abundance: -
d_gene: -
j_gene: TRBJ2-1
CDR3aa: CASSQDPGGTYNEQFF
CDR3nt: TGCGCCAGCAGCCAAGACCCCGGGGGCACCTACAATGAGCAGTTCTTC

v_gene: TRBV6-2/TRBV6-3
abundance: -
d_gene: TRBD2
j_gene: TRBJ2-7
CDR3aa: CASSYSRLAGVSYEQYF
CDR3nt: TGTGCCAGCAGTTACTCACGGCTAGCGGGAGTTTCCTACGAGCAGTACTTC

v_gene: TRBV20-1
abundance: -
d_gene: -
j_gene: TRBJ2-5
CDR3aa: CSARGRNRERETQYF
CDR3nt: TGCAGTGCTAGAGGAAGGAACCGGGAGCGGGAGACCCAGTACTTC

v_gene: TRBV20-1
abundance: few
d_gene: -
j_gene: TRBJ2-1
CDR3aa: CSATVGGHNEQFF
CDR3nt: TGCAGTGCTACTGTTGGCGGACACAATGAGCAGTTCTTC

v_gene: TRBV7-2
abundance: few
d_gene: -
j_gene: TRBJ2-1
CDR3aa: CASSLLEYTEQFF
CDR3nt: TGTGCCAGCAGCCTCCTGGAGTATACTGAGCAGTTCTTC

v_gene: TRBV5-1
abundance: -
d_gene: TRBD2
j_gene: TRBJ2-1
CDR3aa: CASSGGLAGAPYNEQFF
CDR3nt: TGCGCCAGCAGCGGGGGTCTAGCGGGGGCCCCCTACAATGAGCAGTTCTTC

v_gene: TRBV20-1
abundance: -
d_gene: -
j_gene: TRBJ2-6
CDR3aa: CSARERGANVLTF
CDR3nt: TGCAGTGCTCGCGAGAGGGGGGCCAACGTCCTGACTTTC

v_gene: TRBV27
abundance: -
d_gene: -
j_gene: TRBJ2-5
CDR3aa: CASSLYPQQGQEETQYF
CDR3nt: TGTGCCAGCAGTTTATATCCCCAGCAGGGCCAGGAGGAGACCCAGTACTTC

v_gene: TRBV4-2
abundance: few
d_gene: -
j_gene: TRBJ2-1
CDR3aa: CASSPGAHEQFF
CDR3nt: TGTGCCAGCAGCCCCGGCGCCCATGAGCAGTTCTTC

v_gene: TRBV6-2/TRBV6-3
abundance: -
d_gene: -
j_gene: TRBJ2-7
CDR3aa: CASSYWGGAPYEQYF
CDR3nt: TGTGCCAGCAGTTACTGGGGGGGCGCCCCCTACGAGCAGTACTTC

v_gene: TRBV12-3/TRBV12-4
abundance: -
d_gene: TRBD2
j_gene: TRBJ2-1
CDR3aa: CASSSRLAASYNEQFF
CDR3nt: TGTGCCAGCAGTTCCCGACTAGCGGCCTCCTACAATGAGCAGTTCTTC

v_gene: TRBV12-3/TRBV12-4
abundance: few
d_gene: TRBD2
j_gene: TRBJ2-5
CDR3aa: CASSLNLAGYQETQYF
CDR3nt: TGTGCCAGCAGTCTCAATCTAGCGGGGTACCAAGAGACCCAGTACTTC

v_gene: TRBV20-1
abundance: many
d_gene: -
j_gene: TRBJ2-7
CDR3aa: CSAQPGRTNSYEQYF
CDR3nt: TGCAGTGCTCAACCGGGACGGACGAACTCCTACGAGCAGTACTTC

v_gene: TRBV7-9
abundance: few
d_gene: TRBD2
j_gene: TRBJ2-3
CDR3aa: CASSFAGVTDTQYF
CDR3nt: TGTGCCAGCAGCTTTGCGGGAGTGACAGATACGCAGTATTTT

v_gene: TRBV29-1
abundance: few
d_gene: TRBD2
j_gene: TRBJ2-1
CDR3aa: CSASSGSSYNEQFF
CDR3nt: TGCAGCGCGTCTAGCGGGAGCTCCTACAATGAGCAGTTCTTC

v_gene: TRBV12-3/TRBV12-4
abundance: -
d_gene: TRBD2
j_gene: TRBJ2-5
CDR3aa: CASSFSGGIFDQYF
CDR3nt: TGTGCCAGCAGTTTTAGCGGGGGGATCTTCGACCAGTACTTC

v_gene: TRBV6-5
abundance: many
d_gene: TRBD2
j_gene: TRBJ2-7
CDR3aa: CASSYSGGREQYF
CDR3nt: TGTGCCAGCAGTTACTCGGGGGGGAGGGAGCAGTACTTC

v_gene: TRBV11-2
abundance: -
d_gene: -
j_gene: TRBJ2-7
CDR3aa: CASSFGGVQYF
CDR3nt: TGTGCCAGCAGCTTTGGCGGGGTGCAGTACTTC

v_gene: TRBV7-2
abundance: few
d_gene: TRBD2
j_gene: TRBJ2-7
CDR3aa: CASSLPGTSGLYEQYF
CDR3nt: TGTGCCAGCAGCTTACCGGGGACTAGCGGGCTATACGAGCAGTACTTC

v_gene: TRBV27
abundance: many
d_gene: TRBD1
j_gene: TRBJ2-7
CDR3aa: CASRTSGTGIHEQYF
CDR3nt: TGTGCCAGCAGAACTTCCGGGACAGGGATCCACGAGCAGTACTTC

v_gene: TRBV19
abundance: -
d_gene: -
j_gene: TRBJ2-1
CDR3aa: CASSIDSSLWGEQFF
CDR3nt: TGTGCCAGTAGTATAGACAGCTCCTTGTGGGGTGAGCAGTTCTTC

v_gene: TRBV20-1
abundance: many
d_gene: -
j_gene: TRBJ2-1
CDR3aa: CSARILGEQFF
CDR3nt: TGCAGTGCTAGAATCCTGGGAGAGCAGTTCTTC

v_gene: TRBV2
abundance: few
d_gene: -
j_gene: TRBJ1-2
CDR3aa: CASSEVNRVGYGYTF
CDR3nt: TGTGCCAGCAGTGAAGTCAACAGGGTGGGCTATGGCTACACCTTC

v_gene: TRBV13
abundance: once
d_gene: TRBD1
j_gene: TRBJ2-3
CDR3aa: CAMSSGTGGTHADTQYF
CDR3nt: TGTGCCATGAGCTCCGGGACAGGGGGGACGCACGCAGATACGCAGTATTTT

v_gene: TRBV24-1
abundance: few
d_gene: -
j_gene: TRBJ1-2
CDR3aa: CATSDTGRGGYTF
CDR3nt: TGTGCCACCAGTGATACAGGGCGTGGTGGCTACACCTTC

v_gene: TRBV6-1
abundance: few
d_gene: -
j_gene: TRBJ2-7
CDR3aa: CASRGSSSSYEQYF
CDR3nt: TGTGCCAGCAGAGGGAGCTCGAGCTCCTACGAGCAGTACTTC

v_gene: TRBV7-9
abundance: -
d_gene: -
j_gene: TRBJ2-7
CDR3aa: CASSPPRRGYYEQYF
CDR3nt: TGTGCCAGCAGCCCACCTCGCCGCGGGTACTACGAGCAGTACTTC

v_gene: TRBV12-3/TRBV12-4
abundance: few
d_gene: -
j_gene: TRBJ2-1
CDR3aa: CASSLGEGEQFF
CDR3nt: TGTGCCAGCAGTTTAGGTGAGGGTGAGCAGTTCTTC

v_gene: TRBV6-1
abundance: -
d_gene: -
j_gene: TRBJ2-2
CDR3aa: CASSRGPTGELFF
CDR3nt: TGTGCCAGCAGCCGGGGTCCTACCGGGGAGCTGTTTTTT

v_gene: TRBV5-1
abundance: few
d_gene: TRBD1
j_gene: TRBJ2-5
CDR3aa: CASTLTGDGETQYF
CDR3nt: TGCGCCAGCACCCTAACAGGGGACGGGGAGACCCAGTACTTC

v_gene: TRBV6-5
abundance: -
d_gene: -
j_gene: TRBJ2-2
CDR3aa: CASSYRTANTGELFF
CDR3nt: TGTGCCAGCAGTTACAGGACAGCGAACACCGGGGAGCTGTTTTTT

v_gene: TRBV12-3/TRBV12-4
abundance: many
d_gene: -
j_gene: TRBJ2-5
CDR3aa: CASSHTWEETQYF
CDR3nt: TGTGCCAGCAGTCATACATGGGAGGAGACCCAGTACTTC

v_gene: TRBV6-1
abundance: -
d_gene: TRBD1
j_gene: TRBJ2-5
CDR3aa: CASTQTGGIQETQYF
CDR3nt: TGTGCCAGCACCCAAACAGGGGGTATCCAAGAGACCCAGTACTTC

v_gene: TRBV29-1
abundance: -
d_gene: -
j_gene: TRBJ2-7
CDR3aa: CSVSAATSYEQYF
CDR3nt: TGCAGCGTGAGCGCGGCCACATCCTACGAGCAGTACTTC

v_gene: TRBV6-5
abundance: -
d_gene: -
j_gene: TRBJ1-5
CDR3aa: CASSYSKNQPQHF
CDR3nt: TGTGCCAGCAGTTACTCGAAGAATCAGCCCCAGCATTTT

v_gene: TRBV7-9
abundance: many
d_gene: -
j_gene: TRBJ2-1
CDR3aa: CASSLALARYNEQFF
CDR3nt: TGTGCCAGCAGCTTAGCGTTGGCCAGATACAATGAGCAGTTCTTC

v_gene: TRBV6-1
abundance: few
d_gene: -
j_gene: TRBJ2-1
CDR3aa: CASSGQHRNSYNEQFF
CDR3nt: TGTGCCAGCAGTGGCCAACACAGGAATTCATACAATGAGCAGTTCTTC

v_gene: TRBV7-9
abundance: many
d_gene: TRBD1
j_gene: TRBJ1-2
CDR3aa: CASSVSDRESYYGYTF
CDR3nt: TGTGCCAGCAGCGTAAGCGACAGGGAGTCTTACTATGGCTACACCTTC

v_gene: TRBV27
abundance: -
d_gene: -
j_gene: TRBJ2-7
CDR3aa: CASSSTRVLYEQYF
CDR3nt: TGTGCCAGCAGTTCGACTAGGGTCCTGTACGAGCAGTACTTC

v_gene: TRBV9
abundance: few
d_gene: -
j_gene: TRBJ1-1
CDR3aa: CASSVVGHTEAFF
CDR3nt: TGTGCCAGCAGCGTAGTGGGGCACACTGAAGCTTTCTTT